This record concerns one TCR beta chain sequence. This CDR3 region has 15 residues. The germline V gene has CDR1 MNHEY and CDR2 SMNVEV (reference sequence). The V and J ends lost 6 bases and 0 bases, in that order; junction bases with no gene match: 2. A single record per CDR3 protein comes from TCRdb applying MiXCR to the reads. In the table there are about 450,000 distinct CDR3 sequences, approximately 33% of which are singletons. The entry originates in a study of T cell repertoires in cytomegalovirus infection. This clonotype was sampled from a human donor in good health (CMV status not recorded). Some clones in this sample may be carry-over from other donors' samples. Material: PBMCs. The genes are TRBV27 and TRBJ1-5, with 10 bases identical to TRBD1. The CDR3 DNA follows: TGTGCCAGCAGGGGACAGGGGTATAGCAATCAGCCCCAGCATTTT. Amino acids: CASRGQGYSNQPQHF.